In its sample, the clone carrying this T cell receptor (beta chain) was seen many times. The antigen remains unidentified. The entry originates in a study of response to subunit inactivated influenza vaccine. CDR1 and CDR2 (germline): LGHDT, YNNKEL (reference sequence). V lost 1 base and J lost 2, with 7 bases in between. This CDR3 has 14 amino acids. TCRdb re-called the RT-PCR reads through MiXCR, storing one row per CDR3 protein. The sample lists 400,000 to 650,000 distinct CDR3 sequences, approximately 6.9% occurring once. Whole-study findings and limits: Authors suggested few new T cells are recruited by each seasonal influenza vaccination.

V is TRBV3-1 and J is TRBJ2-3; no definite D call. The source material was PBMCs from blood, sampled roughly 24 months after vaccination. This receptor was obtained from a man between 45 and 75 years old who received an inactivated influenza vaccine. Here the CDR3 DNA reads TGTGCCAGCAGCCAAGCATGGGACACAGATACGCAGTATTTT. Translated, it gives CASSQAWDTDTQYF.